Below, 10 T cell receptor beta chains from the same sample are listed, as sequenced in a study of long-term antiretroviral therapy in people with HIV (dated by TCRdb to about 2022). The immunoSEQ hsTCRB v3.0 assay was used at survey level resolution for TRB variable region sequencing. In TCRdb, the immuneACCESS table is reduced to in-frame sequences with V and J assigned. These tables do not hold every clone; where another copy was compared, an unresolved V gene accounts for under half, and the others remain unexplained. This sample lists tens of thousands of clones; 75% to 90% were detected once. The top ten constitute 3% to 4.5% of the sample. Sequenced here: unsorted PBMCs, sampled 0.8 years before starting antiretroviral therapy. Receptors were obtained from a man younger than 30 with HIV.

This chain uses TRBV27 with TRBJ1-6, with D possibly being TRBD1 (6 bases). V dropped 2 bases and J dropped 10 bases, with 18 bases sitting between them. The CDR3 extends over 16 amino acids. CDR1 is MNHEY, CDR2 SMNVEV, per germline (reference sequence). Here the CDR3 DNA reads TGTGCCAGCAGTTTACTTGGGTCGGGGGCCCGCTCACCCCTCCACTTT. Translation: CASSLLGSGARSPLHF.

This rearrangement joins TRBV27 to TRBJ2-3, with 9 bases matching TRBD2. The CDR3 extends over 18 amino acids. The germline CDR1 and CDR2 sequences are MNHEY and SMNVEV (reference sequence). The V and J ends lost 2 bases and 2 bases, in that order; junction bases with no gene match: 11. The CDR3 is CASSLREGASGNTDTQYF. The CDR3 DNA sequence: TGTGCCAGCAGTTTACGGGAGGGTGCTAGCGGGAACACAGATACGCAGTATTTT.

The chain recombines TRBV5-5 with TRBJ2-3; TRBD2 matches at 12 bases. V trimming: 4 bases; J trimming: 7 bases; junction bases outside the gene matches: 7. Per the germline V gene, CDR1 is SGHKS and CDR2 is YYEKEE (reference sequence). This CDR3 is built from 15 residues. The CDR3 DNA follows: TGTGCCAGCAGCGCCGGGACTAGCGGGTTATATACGCAGTATTTT. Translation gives CASSAGTSGLYTQYF.

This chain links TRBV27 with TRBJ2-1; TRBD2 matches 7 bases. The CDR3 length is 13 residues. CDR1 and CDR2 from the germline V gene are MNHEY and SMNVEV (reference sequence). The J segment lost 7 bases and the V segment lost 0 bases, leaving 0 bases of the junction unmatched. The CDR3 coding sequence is TGTGCCAGCAGTTTATCCGGGGGGAATGAGCAGTTCTTC. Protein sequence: CASSLSGGNEQFF.

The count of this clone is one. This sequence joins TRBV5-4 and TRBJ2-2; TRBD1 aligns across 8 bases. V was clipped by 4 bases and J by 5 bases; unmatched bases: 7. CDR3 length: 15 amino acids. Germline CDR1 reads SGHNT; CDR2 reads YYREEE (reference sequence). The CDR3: CASSPGTGVTGELFF. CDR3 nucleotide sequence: TGTGCCAGCAGCCCCGGGACAGGAGTTACCGGGGAGCTGTTTTTT.

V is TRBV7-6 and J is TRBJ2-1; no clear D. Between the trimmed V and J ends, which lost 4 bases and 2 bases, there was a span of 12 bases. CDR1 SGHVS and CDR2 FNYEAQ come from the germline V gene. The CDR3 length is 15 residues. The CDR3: CASSSLSAAYNEQFF. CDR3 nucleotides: TGTGCCAGCAGCTCGCTCTCGGCAGCCTACAATGAGCAGTTCTTC.

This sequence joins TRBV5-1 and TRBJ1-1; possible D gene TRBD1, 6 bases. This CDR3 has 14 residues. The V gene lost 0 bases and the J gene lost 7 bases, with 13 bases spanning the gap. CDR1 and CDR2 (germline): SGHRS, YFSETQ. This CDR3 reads CASSLAEGGNEAFF. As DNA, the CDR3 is TGCGCCAGCAGCTTGGCCGAGGGGGGAAATGAAGCTTTCTTT.

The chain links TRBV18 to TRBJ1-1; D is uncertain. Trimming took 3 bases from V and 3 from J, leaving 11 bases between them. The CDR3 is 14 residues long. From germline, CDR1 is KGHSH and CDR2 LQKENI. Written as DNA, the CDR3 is TGTGCCAGCTCACCGACCAGGAGGGACACTGAAGCTTTCTTT. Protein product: CASSPTRRDTEAFF.

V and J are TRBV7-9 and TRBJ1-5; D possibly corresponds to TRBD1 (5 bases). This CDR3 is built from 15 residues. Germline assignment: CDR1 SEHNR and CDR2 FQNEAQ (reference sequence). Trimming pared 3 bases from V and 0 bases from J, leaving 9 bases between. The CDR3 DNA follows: TGTGCCAGCAGCTTCGGGGGGAATAGCAATCAGCCCCAGCATTTT. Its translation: CASSFGGNSNQPQHF. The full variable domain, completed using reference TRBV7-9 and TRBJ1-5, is DTGVSQNPRHKITKRGQNVTFRCDPISEHNRLYWYRQTLGQGPEFLTYFQNEAQLEKSRLLSDRFSAERPKGSFSTLEIQRTEQGDSAMYLCASSFGGNSNQPQHFGDGTRLSIL.

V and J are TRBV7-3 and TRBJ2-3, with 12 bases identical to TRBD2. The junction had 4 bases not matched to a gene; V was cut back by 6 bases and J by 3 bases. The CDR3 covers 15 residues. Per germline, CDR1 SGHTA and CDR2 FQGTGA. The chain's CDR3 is CASRETSGRTDTQYF. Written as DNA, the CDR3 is TGTGCCAGCAGGGAAACTAGCGGGAGGACAGATACGCAGTATTTT.